This is a list of T cell receptor beta chains from one sample in a study of neurological immune-mediated disorders. TCRdb reprocessed the 5' RACE reads via MiXCR and lists one record per CDR3 protein. The sample contains more than 35,000 distinct CDR3 sequences, 10% of which appear only once. The specimen was PBMCs. All receptors derive from a woman aged 25 to 39 with HTLV-1-associated myelopathy (HAM/TSP). Both conserved end residues are part of each CDR3. The order of the fields is D gene, clone size, J gene, V gene, CDR3 protein, CDR3 DNA. D genes are given only for firm matches. Not every row has a clone size; where given, it reads once, few, many or a size class.

D: TRBD2; size: many; J: TRBJ2-1; V: TRBV7-6; CDR3: CASSLATSGGPYNEQFF; DNA: TGTGCCAGCAGCTTAGCCACTAGCGGGGGACCTTACAATGAGCAGTTCTTC
D: NA; size: many; J: TRBJ2-7; V: TRBV29-1; CDR3: CSVERQVGEQYF; DNA: TGCAGCGTTGAACGTCAAGTCGGGGAGCAGTACTTC
D: TRBD1; size: NA; J: TRBJ2-7; V: TRBV20-1; CDR3: CSTLGTGRGYEQYF; DNA: TGCAGTACCCTGGGGACAGGGAGGGGTTACGAGCAGTACTTC
D: NA; size: many; J: TRBJ2-3; V: TRBV5-5; CDR3: CASSFDLGKVVTQYF; DNA: TGTGCCAGCAGCTTCGATCTAGGAAAAGTGGTTACGCAGTATTTT
D: NA; size: many; J: TRBJ1-1; V: TRBV20-1; CDR3: CSAQTGGSITEAFF; DNA: TGCAGTGCTCAAACGGGGGGGAGTATTACTGAAGCTTTCTTT
D: TRBD1; size: many; J: TRBJ1-2; V: TRBV7-2; CDR3: CASSLSQGAFGYTF; DNA: TGTGCCAGCAGCTTATCCCAGGGGGCGTTTGGCTACACCTTC
D: TRBD1; size: many; J: TRBJ1-2; V: TRBV5-6; CDR3: CASSLGQLLLDYYGYTF; DNA: TGTGCCAGCAGCCTGGGACAGCTCCTACTAGATTACTATGGCTACACCTTC
D: TRBD1; size: many; J: TRBJ1-1; V: TRBV18; CDR3: CASSQGQGGTEAFF; DNA: TGTGCCAGCTCACAGGGACAGGGGGGAACTGAAGCTTTCTTT
D: NA; size: many; J: TRBJ1-1; V: TRBV7-9; CDR3: CASSPNFETEAFF; DNA: TGTGCCAGCAGCCCGAATTTTGAAACTGAAGCTTTCTTT
D: TRBD1; size: NA; J: TRBJ2-3; V: TRBV18; CDR3: CASSPDRASTDTQYF; DNA: TGTGCCAGCTCACCAGACAGGGCTAGCACAGATACGCAGTATTTT
D: NA; size: many; J: TRBJ2-3; V: TRBV20-1; CDR3: CSARRLTDTQYF; DNA: TGCAGTGCTAGACGCCTCACAGATACGCAGTATTTT
D: NA; size: once; J: TRBJ1-1; V: TRBV30; CDR3: CAWSVYREAFF; DNA: TGTGCCTGGAGTGTGTATAGGGAAGCTTTCTTT
D: NA; size: many; J: TRBJ1-5; V: TRBV5-6; CDR3: CASSSGGEQPQHF; DNA: TGTGCCAGCAGCTCGGGAGGGGAGCAGCCCCAGCATTTT
D: TRBD1; size: many; J: TRBJ1-2; V: TRBV7-9; CDR3: CASSGTSGKGQHYGYTF; DNA: TGTGCCAGCAGCGGAACCTCGGGGAAGGGACAGCACTATGGCTACACCTTC
D: NA; size: many; J: TRBJ2-3; V: TRBV12-3/TRBV12-4; CDR3: CASSLRLWPEKGTDTQYF; DNA: TGTGCCAGCAGTTTGAGGTTGTGGCCAGAAAAAGGCACAGATACGCAGTATTTT
D: TRBD2; size: many; J: TRBJ2-3; V: TRBV5-1; CDR3: CASSLAGTSGGASTQYF; DNA: TGCGCCAGCAGCTTGGCCGGGACTAGCGGGGGGGCAAGTACGCAGTATTTT
D: TRBD2; size: many; J: TRBJ2-1; V: TRBV5-1; CDR3: CASSPISGGFYNEQFF; DNA: TGCGCCAGCAGCCCTATTAGCGGGGGGTTCTACAATGAGCAGTTCTTC
D: TRBD1; size: many; J: TRBJ1-2; V: TRBV5-1; CDR3: CASSLALDRGLYTF; DNA: TGCGCCAGCAGCTTGGCCTTGGACAGGGGGCTCTACACCTTC
D: TRBD1; size: many; J: TRBJ2-3; V: TRBV20-1; CDR3: CSARLTGLDTQYF; DNA: TGCAGTGCTAGATTGACAGGGCTAGATACGCAGTATTTT
D: TRBD1; size: few; J: TRBJ2-7; V: TRBV29-1; CDR3: CSVEALDRGTYEQYF; DNA: TGCAGCGTTGAAGCTCTGGACAGGGGAACCTACGAGCAGTACTTC
D: TRBD1; size: many; J: TRBJ2-7; V: TRBV6-9; CDR3: CASSYSLRTGPPYEQYF; DNA: TGTGCCAGCAGTTATTCCCTGCGGACAGGGCCCCCCTACGAGCAGTACTTC
D: NA; size: many; J: TRBJ1-1; V: TRBV7-2; CDR3: CASSFLPGVLNTEAFF; DNA: TGTGCCAGCAGCTTCTTACCAGGGGTGCTGAACACTGAAGCTTTCTTT
D: NA; size: many; J: TRBJ2-7; V: TRBV20-1; CDR3: CSTPDPPLEQYF; DNA: TGCAGTACCCCGGACCCCCCTCTCGAGCAGTACTTC
D: NA; size: NA; J: TRBJ1-5; V: TRBV2; CDR3: CASSDSRSNQPQHF; DNA: TGTGCCAGCAGTGATTCGCGTAGCAATCAGCCCCAGCATTTT
D: TRBD1; size: few; J: TRBJ1-2; V: TRBV18; CDR3: CASSPGTANLNYGYTF; DNA: TGTGCCAGCTCACCCGGGACAGCAAATCTTAACTATGGCTACACCTTC
D: TRBD2; size: many; J: TRBJ2-1; V: TRBV5-1; CDR3: CASSGGGSYNEQFF; DNA: TGCGCCAGCAGCGGGGGGGGGTCCTACAATGAGCAGTTCTTC
D: NA; size: NA; J: TRBJ1-1; V: TRBV5-1; CDR3: CASSVGNTEALF; DNA: TGCGCCAGCAGCGTGGGAAACACTGAAGCTTTATTT
D: TRBD2; size: many; J: TRBJ2-1; V: TRBV6-1; CDR3: CASSTPGTSGVGNEQFF; DNA: TGTGCCAGCAGTACTCCCGGGACTAGCGGGGTCGGCAATGAGCAGTTCTTC
D: NA; size: many; J: TRBJ1-2; V: TRBV5-1; CDR3: CASSLGGRDYGYTF; DNA: TGCGCCAGCAGCTTGGGGGGGAGAGACTATGGCTACACCTTC
D: NA; size: many; J: TRBJ1-4; V: TRBV20-1; CDR3: CSAQRTTNEKLFF; DNA: TGCAGTGCCCAGCGGACTACCAATGAAAAACTGTTTTTT
D: TRBD1; size: many; J: TRBJ2-1; V: TRBV9; CDR3: CASSVALDRGQDEQFF; DNA: TGTGCCAGCAGCGTAGCTCTTGACAGGGGGCAGGATGAGCAGTTCTTC
D: TRBD1; size: many; J: TRBJ2-7; V: TRBV5-1; CDR3: CASSLEDRGIDEQYF; DNA: TGCGCCAGCAGCTTGGAGGACAGGGGGATCGACGAGCAGTACTTC
D: NA; size: many; J: TRBJ2-7; V: TRBV20-1; CDR3: CSARGVAGYEQYF; DNA: TGCAGTGCTAGGGGGGTGGCAGGATACGAGCAGTACTTC